This TCR beta chain emerged from a study of T cells after yellow fever vaccination. Whole-study findings and limits: The booster response re-showed most primary clones: around 95% CD4, 88% CD8.

CDR1 and CDR2 from the germline V gene are MNHEY and SVGAGI. The CDR3 spans 14 residues. A process of 5'RACE template switching, which added a universal primer site and UMIs, was used to make TCR cDNA. TCRdb used MiXCR to reprocess the 5' RACE reads, holding one entry per CDR3 protein. The sample lists about 180,000 distinct CDR3 sequences, about 6% occurring once. As concerns this clonotype: Its target is unknown. A read error is possible here, since a much larger clone lies one base away.

This sequence originates from a man younger than 35 who received the YFV17D yellow fever vaccine. The source material was CD4+ T cells sorted from PBMCs, sampled on the day of the first yellow fever vaccination. The chain joins TRBV6-5 to TRBJ1-5, with unresolved D. The CDR3 sequence: CASSYLSVNKPQHF. The CDR3, as DNA: TGTGCCAGCAGTTACTTGTCAGTCAATAAGCCCCAGCATTTT.